Sequencing of this T cell receptor beta chain was carried out in a study of identical twins. Study results and caveats: Out-of-frame alpha sequences shared by twins showed excess low generation probability. With monozygotic twins, out-of-frame TCR alpha sharing exceeded what models estimated.

As concerns this clonotype: The antigen is not known.

Carrying unique molecular identifiers, the cDNA also gained a universal primer site through template switching. TCRdb re-called the 5' RACE reads with MiXCR, one entry per CDR3 protein. The data show 690,000 or so distinct CDR3 sequences, with 8.5% to 9.5% seen just once and around 0.98% held by the top ten. Everyone who donated was a healthy Caucasian. The sample was also linked to a second study, of yellow fever vaccine responses in identical twins.

The sequencing sample was made of PBMCs. The source of this sequence is a woman under 30 in good health.

The CDR3 DNA reads TGTGCCAGCAGCTTAGAGGACAGGGCCGAGCAGTACTTC. Protein: CASSLEDRAEQYF. This rearrangement joins TRBV7-9 to TRBJ2-7; 8 bases are shared with TRBD1. Trimming at V came to 1 base and at J to 6 bases, leaving 2 bases not matched to a gene. This CDR3 is built from 13 residues. Germline V gives CDR1 SEHNR, CDR2 FQNEAQ (reference sequence).